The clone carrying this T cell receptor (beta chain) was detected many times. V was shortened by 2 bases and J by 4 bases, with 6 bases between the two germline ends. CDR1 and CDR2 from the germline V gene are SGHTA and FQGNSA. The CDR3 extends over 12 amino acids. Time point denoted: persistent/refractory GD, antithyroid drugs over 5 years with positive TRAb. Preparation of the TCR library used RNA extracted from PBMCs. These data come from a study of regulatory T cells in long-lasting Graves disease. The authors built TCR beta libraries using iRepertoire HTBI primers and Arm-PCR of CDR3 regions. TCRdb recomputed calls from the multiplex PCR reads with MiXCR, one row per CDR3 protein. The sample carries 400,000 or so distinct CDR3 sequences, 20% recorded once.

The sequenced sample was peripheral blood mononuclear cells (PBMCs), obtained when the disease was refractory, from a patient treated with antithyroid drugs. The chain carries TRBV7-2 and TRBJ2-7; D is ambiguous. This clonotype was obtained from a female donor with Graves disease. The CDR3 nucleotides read TGTGCCAGCAGCTTAACGGATTACGAGCAGTACTTC. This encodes CASSLTDYEQYF. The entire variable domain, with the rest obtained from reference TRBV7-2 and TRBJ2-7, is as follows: GAGVSQSPSNKVTEKGKDVELRCDPISGHTALYWYRQSLGQGLEFLIYFQGNSAPDKSGLPSDRFSAERTGGSVSTLTIQRTQQEDSAVYLCASSLTDYEQYFGPGTRLTVT.